Below, one T cell receptor beta chain is given with its context. What antigen it recognizes has not been identified. Base qualities are missing; no much larger clone stands one base away. The donors were healthy, HIV-negative adults with no recently reported acute infections or vaccinations. All donors were Caucasian adults living in Nashville, Tennessee, USA. CD4+ T cells were enriched through magnetic negative selection, after which naive cells were positively selected on CD45RA and the remaining negative fraction served as the memory subset. Blood was obtained by leukapheresis, after which PBMCs were separated by Ficoll-Histopaque density gradient centrifugation and cryopreserved in liquid nitrogen vapor phase. Purity and quantity of every magnetically sorted T cell population were checked by analytical flow cytometry. Each sorted fraction had its genomic DNA isolated and then quantified by UV absorbance on a Nanodrop 2000c.

These data come from a study of shared clonotypes between healthy human individuals (dated by TCRdb to the early 2020s). About the investigation overall: The cohort included three men and a couple of women between 18 and 49 years of age. Different laboratories and diverse techniques were used to prepare libraries and sequence TCR repertoires, to increase sequencing depth and limit assay-specific biases. To estimate repertoire size and how much clonotype sharing occurs between individuals, the study deeply sequenced the blood TCR repertoires of 4 to 6 healthy adults. Between about 0.94 and 8.9 billion PBMCs per donor were obtained by leukapheresis. For each donor, CD4 naive and CD4 memory were each run on three plates, CD8 naive on two plates, and CD8 memory on one plate. Paper-wide results and their limitations: Estimated clonotype richness was generally larger for naive than for memory subsets. About 5% of naive CD4, around 3.5% of naive CD8, 2.3% of memory CD4, and 0.4% of memory CD8 clonotypes were shared across several donors. Even with the large sequencing depth, rarefaction of the sorted-subset datasets indicated that sequencing was incomplete. Based on pairwise subsampling, the degree of clonotype sharing among donors was expected to be affected by sequencing depth. Sampling was limited to blood, and TCR repertoires in tissue likely differ from TCR repertoires in blood. Compared with non-shared clonotypes, clonotypes shared by all four sorted-subset donors had higher generation probabilities. Because the study included a small number of donors, the genetic and exposure-history diversity represented was limited.

TCR CDR3 regions were amplified from genomic DNA by multiplex PCR using the deep immunoSEQ assay. For each cell subset, the extracted genomic DNA was distributed evenly across all wells of several immunoSEQ 96-well plates, and each plate served as one replicate. Each replicate PCR for sorted subsets received 150 to 250 ng genomic DNA, equal to tens of thousands of T cell genomes. Purified libraries were measured with a Qubit 3.0 fluorometer, size-checked on a Bioanalyzer 2100, and measured again with the KAPA Library Quantification kit. Every immunoSEQ 96-well plate was sequenced on a separate single-read 150-cycle Illumina NextSeq 550 flow cell. The authors' pipeline ran thus. Because the immunoSEQ output held only junctional sequences and lacked quality scores, the filtering could not match the filtering applied to full-length reads. Sequences were annotated with PyIR, a Python wrapper for IgBLAST v1.9, and V/J genes and CDR3 were assigned using IMGT germline references. Reads were filtered out if the reads had weak V/J assignments (E-value above 1e-6), no CDR3, stop codons, out-of-frame junctions, or ambiguous translated residues. V3J clonotypes were defined as sequences sharing an identical inferred V gene, J gene, and CDR3 amino acid sequence. Percentage overlap between repertoires was calculated by dividing the number of shared unique clonotypes by the size of the smaller repertoire. Three approaches were used to assess repertoire richness: RTK rarefaction, the Chao1 estimator, and Recon v2.1 estimates of unobserved clonotypes. OLGA was used to compute generation probabilities for all TCRbeta clonotypes that the gDNA method yielded from a handful of donors. As stored in TCRdb, this immuneACCESS dataset retains in-frame rearrangements with V and J assigned. A fraction of the clones does not appear; measured against another copy, unresolved V genes explain less than half of the discrepancy, and the remainder lacks a known reason. That table is the source of V, J and clone size, and D and trimming were worked out from the DNA. This sample has under 750,000 clones in its table, and 55% to 80% of those were observed once. The leading ten clones occupy over 1.5% of the sample.

The CDR3 has 14 amino acids, counting the end cysteine and phenylalanine. Solely the CDR3 DNA is kept, with 42 bases framed from the first base. Sequencing used memory CD4+ T cells sorted from blood. Reading the label with the study, this specimen's cell subset or site is: CD45RA-negative fraction. This receptor was taken from a woman aged 25 to 39 in good health. Rearrangement joined TRBV21-1 to TRBJ2-7; the table calls TRBD2, which could not be checked here. TRBV21-1 is shown as a pseudogene. The nucleotides read TGTGCCAGCGAGGAGTTAAACCACTCCTACGAGCAGTACTTC. This sequence encodes CASEELNHSYEQYF.